The entry that follows covers one T cell receptor beta chain sequence. Antigen: not known. Clones were read by immunoSEQ multiplex PCR, and TCRdb kept only the in-frame ones, dropping some. The table has about 41,000 clones, roughly 90% seen once. The source of the sample is a study of OX40 agonist ivuxolimab in advanced cancers. Background on the study: Intravenous ivuxolimab at 0.01 to 10 mg/kg was given to patients every 2 weeks. Study-wide results and caveats: Both blood CD4+ and CD8+ T cells showed clonal growth by week 6 at 0.1 to 3.0 mg/kg. Partial responders treated at 0.1-3.0 mg/kg exhibited clonal expansion among the lowest measured.

This CDR3 comprises 14 residues. Trimming shortened V by 7 bases and J by 0 bases, and 10 bases separated the two germline ends. Germline V lookup: CDR1 MNHNS, CDR2 SASEGT. The sequence was collected from an adult with an advanced solid tumor such as melanoma, head and neck, liver or kidney cancer. Sequencing was performed on CD4+ or CD8+ T cells sorted from blood, taken in a trial of the OX40 agonist ivuxolimab. The V call is TRBV6-1, the J call TRBJ2-1; perhaps TRBD2 as D (5 bases). The CDR3 sequence is CASNQRYSYNEQFF. In DNA form, the CDR3 reads TGTGCCAGCAACCAGCGGTACTCCTACAATGAGCAGTTCTTC.